This TCR beta chain was sequenced for a study of human T cells and chemical hapten exposure. A single record per CDR3 protein comes from TCRdb applying MiXCR to the RACE reads. The table includes 80,000 to 100,000 distinct CDR3 sequences, about a tenth detected once. Described time point: pre-sensitization, week 0. Treatment noted: therapeutic diphenylcyclopropenone sensitization with weekly scalp DPC. Findings and limits, study-wide: Counts of expanded TCRs (at PT1) showed a positive correlation with patch test score. Healthy people's immune response may differ from that of the donors, who had alopecia.

This clonotype was observed a few times. The antigen is unknown. V shed 2 bases and J shed 4 bases, with 11 bases lying between them. The CDR3 has 14 residues. Per the germline V gene, CDR1 is LGHDT and CDR2 is YNNKEL (reference sequence). The specimen comprised whole blood, sampled in connection with sensitization to the hapten diphenylcyclopropenone (DPC). This chain uses TRBV3-1 with TRBJ1-2; no firm D call. This clonotype was sampled from a woman aged 55-69 years with alopecia areata. Some clones in this sample may be carry-over from other donors' samples. CDR3 region: CASSQLYLGYGYTF. CDR3 nucleotides: TGTGCCAGCAGCCAACTGTACTTGGGCTATGGCTACACCTTC. The full variable domain, its missing parts supplied by reference TRBV3-1 and TRBJ1-2, is DTAVSQTPKYLVTQMGNDKSIKCEQNLGHDTMYWYKQDSKKFLKIMFSYNNKELIINETVPNRFSPKSPDKAHLNLHINSLELGDSAVYFCASSQLYLGYGYTFGSGTRLTVV.